This TCR beta chain was observed in a study of beta chain features in type 1 diabetes. This clone came up a few times. Its antigen remains unidentified. Deletions cut 7 bases from V and 1 base from J, with 12 bases between. Germline CDR1 is SGHNT and CDR2 is YYREEE (reference sequence). The CDR3 is 13 residues long. Study outcomes and limitations: Shortening that was moderate but significant affected the TCRB CDR3s of Type 1 diabetes patients in all four CD4+ subsets.

Expressed TCRB transcripts were sequenced, since all the RNA that had been isolated was reverse transcribed. Clones were sequenced by immunoSEQ multiplex PCR, and TCRdb holds only the in-frame ones, with some missing. The sample carries about 150,000 clones, about 13% recorded once. The chain is built from TRBV5-4 and TRBJ2-7; D is possibly TRBD2 (5 bases). This sequence originates from a young man with type 1 diabetes. The sequenced sample was central memory CD4+ T cells from blood. In DNA form, the CDR3 reads TGTGCCAGCTTCCCCGGGATTTCCTACGAGCAGTACTTC. It encodes CASFPGISYEQYF.